The clone carrying this T cell receptor beta chain occurred a few times. The antigen remains unidentified. The data derive from a study of CD8+ T cells in alopecia areata. Sample treatment: oral pan-JAK inhibitor, 5-10 mg twice daily. This CDR3 region has 14 residues. With 4 bases clipped from V and 5 bases from J, the junction kept 5 bases outside the gene matches. Germline V gene sequence: CDR1 SEHNR, CDR2 FQNEAQ (reference sequence). General study results and limits: The treated group had a single nonresponder, limiting CD8+ expansion-response conclusions.

In each case, RNA was isolated and then reverse transcribed into cDNA as the sequencing template. Data came from immunoSEQ multiplex PCR; TCRdb stores just in-frame clones and leaves some out. In the table there are approximately 200,000 clones, around two fifths of which are singletons. The source of this sequence is a human donor with alopecia areata. Sequences were derived from CD4+ T cells sorted from blood, sampled at approximately week 36, from a patient treated with tofacitinib. The V call is TRBV7-9, the J call TRBJ2-7, with 10 bases lining up with TRBD1. In DNA, the CDR3 is TGTGCCAGCAGCTCGGGGACAGGGGCCGACGAGCAGTACTTC. As protein: CASSSGTGADEQYF.